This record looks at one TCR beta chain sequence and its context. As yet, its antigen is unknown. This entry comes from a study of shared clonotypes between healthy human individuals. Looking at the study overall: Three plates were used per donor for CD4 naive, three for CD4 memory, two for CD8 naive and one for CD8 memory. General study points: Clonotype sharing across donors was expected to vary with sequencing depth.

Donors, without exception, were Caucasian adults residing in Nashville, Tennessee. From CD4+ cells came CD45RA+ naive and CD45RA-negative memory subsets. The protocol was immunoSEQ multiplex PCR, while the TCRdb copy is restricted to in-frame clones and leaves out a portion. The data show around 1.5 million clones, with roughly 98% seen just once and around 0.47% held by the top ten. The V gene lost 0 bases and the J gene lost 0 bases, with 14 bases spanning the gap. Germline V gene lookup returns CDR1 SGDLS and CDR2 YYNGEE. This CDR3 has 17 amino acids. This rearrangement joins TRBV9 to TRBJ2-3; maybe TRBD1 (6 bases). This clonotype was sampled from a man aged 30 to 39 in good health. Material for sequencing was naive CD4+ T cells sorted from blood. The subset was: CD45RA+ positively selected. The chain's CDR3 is CASSVVGTSASTDTQYF. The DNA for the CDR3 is TGTGCCAGCAGCGTAGTGGGGACATCAGCTAGCACAGATACGCAGTATTTT.